This T cell receptor beta chain was sequenced in a study of monozygotic twins with inflammatory bowel disease. The germline CDR1 and CDR2 sequences are SGHTA and FQGNSA. This CDR3 comprises 15 residues. No DNA is given; TCRdb re-called the 5' RACE reads and lists each CDR3 protein once. This repertoire includes about 200,000 distinct CDR3 sequences. The source material was blood. The receptor was isolated from a human donor with ulcerative colitis or Crohn's disease, or a healthy co-twin of an affected twin (not recorded which). This chain uses TRBV7-2 with TRBJ2-7; TCRdb calls TRBD1, which cannot be checked without DNA. The CDR3 loop reads CASSLIPGRVDEQYF.